This T cell receptor (beta chain) comes out of a study of CD4+ T cells in melanoma. CDR1 and CDR2 (germline): LGHNT, FRNRAP. The CDR3 has 13 amino acids. V was pared by 5 bases and J by 3 bases, with 9 bases between. Study outcomes and limitations: CD8+ T cell, macrophage and B cell function reportedly correlated with neoantigen-specific CD4+ T cells. Reportedly, melanoma neoantigen-specific CD4+ T cells showed varied differentiation states.

To note about this clone: Its antigen is not known.

Sequencing used immunoSEQ multiplex PCR; TCRdb keeps in-frame clones, though not all of them. The sample has more than 110,000 clones, 92% seen once. The sequence was obtained from a human donor with melanoma. V is TRBV12-5 and J is TRBJ2-3, with D maybe TRBD2 (6 bases). The CDR3 spells CASGLGGTDTQYF. CDR3 sequence (DNA): TGTGCTAGTGGTCTCGGGGGTACAGATACGCAGTATTTT.